Listed below are T cell receptor beta chains from one sample, sequenced in a study of cytomegalovirus exposure and HLA in healthy donors. The table came from immunoSEQ multiplex PCR; TCRdb's copy has only in-frame clones and leaves some out. The table lists around 300,000 clones, approximately 83% of them singletons, with less than 1.2% in the top ten. The source material was PBMCs. The source is a woman aged 18-30 years in good health and CMV-seronegative. The CDR3 runs from the conserved cysteine through the conserved F or W. A D gene is named only where the DNA matches it firmly. Size tells how often a clone was seen (once, few, many) or the class of an expanded clone, and some rows leave it out.

TRBJ1-2 NA TRBV4-3 NA CASSPSFKSANGLLYGYTF TGCGCCAGCAGCCCCTCATTCAAGTCCGCTAATGGTTTACTCTATGGCTACACCTTC
TRBJ1-1 TRBD1 TRBV4-1 NA CATVPGQGATEAFF TGCGCCACCGTTCCGGGACAGGGGGCGACTGAAGCTTTCTTT
TRBJ2-7 NA TRBV4-1 NA CASSQAVSGRSSYEQYF TGCGCCAGCAGCCAAGCCGTTAGTGGGAGGAGCTCCTACGAGCAGTACTTC
TRBJ1-2 TRBD1 TRBV7-6 few CASSPGQGNYGYTF TGTGCCAGCAGCCCCGGACAGGGGAACTATGGCTACACCTTC
TRBJ1-1 NA TRBV25-1 NA CASSEYRGLNTEAFF TGTGCCAGCAGTGAATATAGGGGATTGAACACTGAAGCTTTCTTT
TRBJ1-2 NA TRBV6-1 NA CASSEVAGPNYGYTF TGTGCCAGCAGTGAAGTGGCAGGTCCTAACTATGGCTACACCTTC
TRBJ2-3 TRBD2 TRBV7-2 NA CASSLASGGNYDTQYF TGTGCCAGCAGCTTAGCAAGCGGGGGGAACTATGATACGCAGTATTTT
TRBJ2-5 NA TRBV14 NA CASSQNLREPRTQYF TGTGCCAGCAGCCAGAATCTCAGGGAACCCCGGACCCAGTACTTC
TRBJ1-6 TRBD1 TRBV7-3 NA CASSLGQNGSPLHF TGTGCCAGCAGCTTGGGACAGAATGGGTCACCCCTCCACTTT
TRBJ1-4 NA TRBV27 NA CASSLVGTRRREKLFF TGTGCCAGCAGTTTGGTCGGGACACGGAGGAGAGAAAAACTGTTTTTT
TRBJ2-3 NA TRBV7-2 NA CASSLKRGHASTDTQYF TGTGCCAGCAGCTTGAAGAGGGGACATGCTAGCACAGATACGCAGTATTTT
TRBJ2-2 NA TRBV15 NA CATSRDRNSGNTGELFF TGTGCCACCAGCAGAGATCGTAATAGCGGAAACACCGGGGAGCTGTTTTTT
TRBJ1-1 NA TRBV7-9 NA CASSTGVNTEAFF TGTGCCAGCAGCACAGGAGTGAACACTGAAGCTTTCTTT
TRBJ1-2 NA TRBV6-5 NA CASSYSNIYGYTF TGTGCCAGCAGTTACTCAAATATCTATGGCTACACCTTC
TRBJ1-2 NA TRBV25-1 NA CASSTLSRALTF TGTGCCAGCAGTACTCTCTCGAGGGCCCTTACCTTC
TRBJ2-7 NA TRBV16 NA CASSQRDNGIYEQYF TGTGCCAGCAGCCAAAGGGACAATGGGATCTACGAGCAGTACTTC
TRBJ2-1 TRBD2 TRBV7-6 NA CASSLVSSGGLSSYNEQFF TGTGCCAGCAGCTTAGTTTCTAGCGGGGGGTTAAGCTCCTACAATGAGCAGTTCTTC
TRBJ1-5 TRBD1 TRBV6-1 NA CASSGRTGGPGGNQPQHF TGTGCCAGCAGTGGAAGGACAGGGGGACCTGGGGGCAATCAGCCCCAGCATTTT
TRBJ1-2 TRBD1 TRBV4-1 NA CASSQPFFARGPKVYGYTF TGCGCCAGCAGCCAGCCTTTCTTTGCCAGGGGGCCGAAGGTCTATGGCTACACCTTC
TRBJ2-7 TRBD2 TRBV15 NA CATSQVSGGFYEQYF TGTGCCACCAGCCAGGTTAGCGGGGGGTTCTACGAGCAGTACTTC
TRBJ2-7 TRBD2 TRBV6-5 NA CASSPGLAGFYEQYF TGTGCCAGCAGTCCCGGACTAGCGGGATTCTACGAGCAGTACTTC
TRBJ1-2 TRBD1 TRBV5-1 NA CASSLNRGSNYGYTF TGCGCCAGCAGCTTAAACAGGGGCTCTAACTATGGCTACACCTTC
TRBJ2-3 TRBD1 TRBV29-1 once CSVSTTPGGGDTQYF TGCAGCGTTTCTACAACTCCAGGGGGCGGTGATACGCAGTATTTT